One sample yielded the 21 T cell receptor beta chains listed below, sequenced in a study of blood T cell repertoires in COVID-19. Sequenced by immunoSEQ multiplex PCR; TCRdb stores in-frame clones only, minus some. The data contain 300,000 to 350,000 clones, approximately 88% of them singletons. The specimen was PBMCs or T cells enriched from blood (not recorded which). The source of these receptors is a man aged 30 to 45 who had recovered from COVID-19.

Turning to this clone: Other nucleotide sequences in the sample specify the same CDR3. J is TRBJ2-7 and V is TRBV29-1, with TRBD1 matching over 7 bases. From germline, CDR1 is SQVTM and CDR2 ANQGSEA. CDR3 length equals 11 residues. Unmatched junction bases numbered 2, after V lost 6 bases and J lost 3 bases. The CDR3 spells CSVRDSYEQYF. The CDR3, as DNA: TGCAGCGTCAGGGACAGCTACGAGCAGTACTTC.

This chain connects TRBV6-5 to TRBJ1-6; 8 nucleotides align to TRBD1. The ends lost 4 bases at V and 8 bases at J; junction bases unmatched: 7. Germline CDR1 MNHEY, CDR2 SVGAGI. This CDR3 region has 15 residues. CDR3 residues: CASSWGGTGDSPLHF. The CDR3 DNA is TGTGCCAGCAGTTGGGGGGGGACAGGAGATTCACCCCTCCACTTT.

The chain carries TRBV3-1 (or the pseudogene TRBV3-2) and TRBJ2-7, with 13 positions matching TRBD2. This CDR3 comprises 17 residues. The germline V gene has CDR1 LGHDT and CDR2 YNNKEL (reference sequence). The ends lost 4 bases at V and 4 bases at J; junction bases unmatched: 10. The CDR3 DNA sequence: TGTGCCAGCAGCCCCTTGACCGGGACTAGCGGGGAGTACGAGCAGTACTTC. Amino acid sequence: CASSPLTGTSGEYEQYF.

This clone was observed once. The genes are TRBV5-1 and TRBJ2-2; 8 bases align to TRBD1. This CDR3 spans 15 amino acids. Trimming cost V 8 bases and J 3 bases; bases outside gene matches: 9. Germline V lookup: CDR1 SGHRS, CDR2 YFSETQ. CDR3: CARDLGQVDTGELFF. The CDR3 nucleotides read TGCGCCAGGGACCTGGGACAGGTGGACACCGGGGAGCTGTTTTTT.

The rearrangement links TRBV3-1 (or the pseudogene TRBV3-2) to TRBJ2-1, with a possible D match to TRBD2 (6 bases). The CDR3 totals 17 residues. CDR1 and CDR2 from the germline V gene are LGHDT and YNNKEL (reference sequence). The V end was cut by 1 base, the J end by 4 bases, with 17 bases between. This CDR3 is CASSQGTPSRGYNEQFF. The CDR3 DNA reads as TGTGCCAGCAGCCAAGGTACCCCCTCCCGGGGGTACAATGAGCAGTTCTTC.

This clone has only one observation. The V and J genes are TRBV3-1 (or the pseudogene TRBV3-2) and TRBJ2-1; 8 bases match TRBD1. J lost 10 bases, V lost 3 bases, and 5 bases had no gene match. The length of the CDR3 is 13 residues. Germline V lookup: CDR1 LGHDT, CDR2 YNNKEL (reference sequence). CDR3 residues: CASSQDGDREQFF. As DNA, the CDR3 is TGTGCCAGCAGCCAGGATGGGGACAGGGAGCAGTTCTTC.

The rearrangement links TRBV5-8 to TRBJ2-1; 7 bases agree with TRBD1. In germline, CDR1 is SGHTS, CDR2 YDEGEE. The V and J ends lost 4 bases and 2 bases, in that order; junction bases with no gene match: 6. The CDR3 length is 15 residues. The CDR3 is CASSPQGSPYNEQFF. CDR3 DNA: TGTGCCAGCAGCCCACAGGGGAGCCCCTACAATGAGCAGTTCTTC. Full variable domain (remainder filled in from reference TRBV5-8 and TRBJ2-1): EAGVTQSPTHLIKTRGQQATLRCSPISGHTSVYWYQQALGLGLQFLLWYDEGEERNRGNFPPRFSGRQFPNYSSELNVNALELEDSALYLCASSPQGSPYNEQFFGPGTRLTVL.

V gene TRBV28 combines with J gene TRBJ2-5; D call uncertain. Trimming took off 5 bases at V and 14 bases at J, with 18 bases between the two ends. The germline CDR1 and CDR2 sequences are MDHEN and SYDVKM. The CDR3 spans 12 residues. The CDR3: CASSPGAGVNYF. DNA for the CDR3: TGTGCCAGCAGTCCCGGTGCTGGTGTTAACTACTTC.

The chain links TRBV6-2 or TRBV6-3 to TRBJ2-5, with 8 bases fitting TRBD1. The CDR3 covers 14 residues. CDR1 is MNHEY, CDR2 SVGEGT, per germline. J was trimmed by 5 bases and V by 5 bases; bases with no gene match: 7. The CDR3 DNA sequence: TGTGCCAGCAGTAAACAGGGGGACGGCGAGACCCAGTACTTC. It translates to CASSKQGDGETQYF.

The chain recombines TRBV28 with TRBJ2-3, with TRBD2 matching 8 bases. CDR1 and CDR2 from the germline V gene are MDHEN and SYDVKM. There are 15 residues in the CDR3. V lost 9 bases and J lost 1; bases outside the gene matches: 9. CDR3 sequence (DNA): TGTGCCAGTTTGGGGGCGACTAGCGGCACAGATACGCAGTATTTT. It translates to CASLGATSGTDTQYF.

The gene calls are TRBV4-2 and TRBJ2-1; tentative D call: TRBD2 (5 bases). CDR3 length: 15 amino acids. In germline, CDR1 is LGHNA, CDR2 YNFKEQ. V dropped 4 bases and J dropped 8 bases, with 18 bases sitting between them. Written as DNA, the CDR3 is TGTGCCAGCAGCCCGCGGGCCGAGAATGCAGATGAGCAGTTCTTC. Protein: CASSPRAENADEQFF.

V gene TRBV7-6 combines with J gene TRBJ1-3; TRBD1 matches at 8 bases. Germline V gene lookup returns CDR1 SGHVS and CDR2 FNYEAQ. CDR3 size: 16 residues. After removal of 1 base from V and 0 bases from J, the junction contained 2 bases not matched to a gene. CDR3 DNA sequence: TGTGCCAGCAGCTTAGGGACAGGGAGCTCTGGAAACACCATATATTTT. Amino acid sequence: CASSLGTGSSGNTIYF.

The chain employs TRBV7-6 and TRBJ2-2, with 9 bases that match TRBD1. V dropped 2 bases and J dropped 7; count of bases not matched to a gene: 14. This CDR3 region has 18 residues. In germline, CDR1 is SGHVS, CDR2 FNYEAQ. The DNA of the CDR3 is TGTGCCAGCAGCTTATCACCTCACCGGGACAGGGTCGGCGGGGAGCTGTTTTTT. Its protein is CASSLSPHRDRVGGELFF.

V is TRBV7-9 and J is TRBJ1-2; 9 bases are a match to TRBD1. V dropped 2 bases and J dropped 6; count of bases not matched to a gene: 4. The length of the CDR3 is 14 residues. The germline CDR1 and CDR2 sequences are SEHNR and FQNEAQ (reference sequence). CDR3 loop: CASSLSGTGNGYTF. The CDR3 nucleotides read TGTGCCAGCAGCTTATCAGGGACAGGGAATGGCTACACCTTC.

The gene calls are TRBV7-3 and TRBJ2-6; 10 nucleotides align to TRBD1. Germline values: CDR1 SGHTA, CDR2 FQGTGA. V was clipped by 3 bases and J by 0 bases; unmatched bases: 11. The CDR3 totals 20 residues. The CDR3 spells CASSFARTGGFPSGANVLTF. CDR3 DNA: TGTGCCAGCAGCTTTGCCAGGACAGGGGGATTTCCCTCTGGGGCCAACGTCCTGACTTTC.

The rearrangement uses TRBV7-9 and TRBJ1-1; possibly TRBD1 for D (5 bases). Trimming cost V 1 base and J 1 base, with 13 bases left between them. The CDR3 has 16 residues. CDR1 is SEHNR and CDR2 is FQNEAQ in the germline V gene (reference sequence). This CDR3 is CASSLGGSLTNTEAFF. As DNA, the CDR3 is TGTGCCAGCAGCTTAGGGGGCAGTCTGACGAACACTGAAGCTTTCTTT.

V and J are TRBV3-1 (or the pseudogene TRBV3-2) and TRBJ2-4, with 12 bases matching TRBD2. The CDR3 has 16 residues. V was pared by 6 bases and J by 4 bases, with 7 bases of the junction left unmatched. The V gene's germline CDR1 is LGHDT and CDR2 YNNKEL (reference sequence). The DNA for the CDR3 is TGTGCCAGCAGTCGGACTAGCGGGACCACTAAAAACATTCAGTACTTC. Its translation: CASSRTSGTTKNIQYF.

The J gene is TRBJ2-7, the V gene TRBV5-5, with 8 bases matching TRBD1. Germline V lookup: CDR1 SGHKS, CDR2 YYEKEE (reference sequence). The V gene end was trimmed by 2 bases and the J gene end by 3 bases; junction bases not matched to a gene: 4. The CDR3 length is 14 residues. CDR3 sequence (DNA): TGTGCCAGCAGCTTATCGGGACAGGTCTACGAGCAGTACTTC. It encodes CASSLSGQVYEQYF.

The genes are TRBV28 and TRBJ2-7; 11 bases match TRBD1. With 6 bases clipped from V and 3 bases from J, the junction kept 4 bases outside the gene matches. The length of the CDR3 is 14 residues. Germline lookup yields CDR1 MDHEN and CDR2 SYDVKM. The CDR3, as DNA: TGTGCCAGCAGGGGGACAGGGGGGCACTACGAGCAGTACTTC. Its protein product is CASRGTGGHYEQYF.

This clone was seen once. V is TRBV30 and J is TRBJ1-6; D might be TRBD1 (6 bases). V was pared by 3 bases and J by 7 bases, with 22 bases between. This CDR3 comprises 17 residues. The V gene's germline CDR1 is GTSNPN and CDR2 SVGIG (reference sequence). Here the CDR3 DNA reads TGTGCCTGGAGCGAAAGGGGGGGACCCTCGGGGAATTCACCCCTCCACTTT. Translation gives CAWSERGGPSGNSPLHF.

This clone was observed once. The chain is built from TRBV20-1 and TRBJ2-1, with 12 nucleotides matching TRBD2. With 3 bases clipped from V and 7 bases from J, the junction kept 4 bases outside the gene matches. Germline V lookup: CDR1 DFQATT, CDR2 SNEGSKA (reference sequence). The CDR3 is 14 residues long. CDR3 sequence (DNA): TGCAGTGCTAGTCTAGCGGGGGGGAGGAATGAGCAGTTCTTC. Translation: CSASLAGGRNEQFF.